These T cell receptor beta chains were read from a single sample in a study of cytomegalovirus exposure and HLA in healthy donors. Produced via immunoSEQ multiplex PCR; TCRdb's table is partial and in-frame only. Here the sample spans fewer than 120,000 clones, approximately 90% being singletons. Material: PBMCs. These receptors were collected from a woman under 30 in good health and CMV-seronegative. The conserved cysteine and the conserved F or W are not part of the CDR3 here.

v_gene	CDR3aa
TRBV9	ASSRGPFTSGGFAEQY
TRBV30	AWKRGHLNTEAF
TRBV30	AWSAQSGAEAF
TRBV10-2	ASSERVGVAGDTQY
TRBV5-4	ASSSELGGVWTDTQY
TRBV10-3	AIRPAGAHYNEQF
TRBV4-3	ASSRGTGGTEAF
TRBV4-2	ASSQDSGGGPSEQF
TRBV5-1	ASSYLGLAADTQY
TRBV19	ASKRMTPVHEQF
TRBV7-9	ASRYRDARRDEQY
TRBV25-1	ASSRTGGFVQETQY
TRBV5-8	ASSLTGESGEKLF
TRBV28	ASRPTGLAGEQY
TRBV7-7	AGSSGQGGYEQY
TRBV5-6	ASSFDRNYEQY
TRBV7-9	ASSTDSLLSGANVLT
TRBV30	AWSEGDQKY
TRBV5-8	ASCASASYEQY
TRBV19	ASSILRLVNEQF
TRBV18	ASSPPGTSGGREQY
TRBV27	ASSLAQAPRNGYT
TRBV2	ASSVSYEQY
TRBV6-6	ASSRLAPADTQY
TRBV10-1	ASSESTLGAEQF
TRBV4-3	ASSQEIQGTDTQY
TRBV11-2	ASSPRQGVGETQY
TRBV19	ASSVQPGLGNEQF
TRBV2	ASSERRDSDTQY
TRBV27	ASSFTPIRQYYGYT
TRBV18	ASSPPGGLVGTDTQY